This passage covers 27 T cell receptor beta chains from one sample sequenced in a study of beta chain features in type 1 diabetes. Investigators reverse transcribed all isolated RNA, so they sequenced expressed TCRB transcripts. Sequenced by immunoSEQ multiplex PCR; TCRdb stores in-frame clones only, minus some. The sample includes 240,000 or so clones, roughly 30% of them seen just once. The sequencing sample was made of central memory CD4+ T cells from blood. These TCRs come from a man aged 30 to 45 in good health.

This clone was counted a few times. V gene TRBV18 combines with J gene TRBJ2-1; D possibly corresponds to TRBD2 (6 bases). V was cut by 1 base and J by 7 bases, with 11 bases left in between. The CDR3 extends over 14 amino acids. Germline CDR1 reads KGHSH; CDR2 reads LQKENI. CDR3 nucleotides: TGTGCCAGCTCACCACGTCGCGGGGAGAATGAGCAGTTCTTC. Encoded protein: CASSPRRGENEQFF.

This clone turned up a few times. V gene TRBV7-2 combines with J gene TRBJ2-7, with D possibly TRBD2 on 6 matching bases. The germline V gene has CDR1 SGHTA and CDR2 FQGNSA. V shed 0 bases and J shed 6 bases, with 18 bases lying between them. The CDR3 has 16 amino acids. CDR3 region: CASSLAAGSLGTEQYF. In nucleotides, the CDR3 is TGTGCCAGCAGCTTAGCTGCGGGGAGCCTCGGGACCGAGCAGTACTTC.

This clone was observed a few times. The CDR3 spells CASSLVIKGTEAFF. The CDR3 nucleotides read TGCGCCAGCAGCTTGGTCATTAAGGGGACTGAAGCTTTCTTT. The J gene is TRBJ1-1, the V gene TRBV5-1, with a possible D match to TRBD1 (5 bases). This CDR3 region has 14 residues. Trimming removed 0 bases at V and 5 bases at J, with 11 bases between. Germline lookup yields CDR1 SGHRS and CDR2 YFSETQ. The full variable domain, its missing parts supplied by reference TRBV5-1 and TRBJ1-1, is KAGVTQTPRYLIKTRGQQVTLSCSPISGHRSVSWYQQTPGQGLQFLFEYFSETQRNKGNFPGRFSGRQFSNSRSEMNVSTLELGDSALYLCASSLVIKGTEAFFGQGTRLTVV.

J is TRBJ2-7 and V is TRBV5-6; D tentatively reads TRBD1 or TRBD2 (6 bases each). This CDR3 has 15 residues. The V and J ends lost 4 bases and 2 bases respectively, with 16 bases between them. Per the germline V gene, CDR1 is SGHDT and CDR2 is YYEEEE. The chain's CDR3 is CASSPFLEGAYEQYF. CDR3 sequence (DNA): TGTGCCAGCAGCCCCTTCTTGGAGGGGGCCTACGAGCAGTACTTC.

The CDR3: CASSEDGRPKPYF. CDR3 nucleotide sequence: TGTGCCAGCAGTGAAGATGGCCGTCCGAAGCCGTACTTC. The chain recombines TRBV2 with TRBJ2-4; D not resolved. CDR3 size: 13 residues. The V gene lost 1 base and the J gene lost 15 bases, with 16 bases spanning the gap. Germline CDR1 reads SNHLY; CDR2 reads FYNNEI.

The V gene is TRBV29-1, the J gene TRBJ1-1, with 8 bases lining up with TRBD1. The CDR3 extends over 16 amino acids. V lost 3 bases, J lost 4 bases, and 13 bases stayed unmatched. CDR1 is SQVTM and CDR2 is ANQGSEA in the germline V gene. The CDR3 sequence: CSVDPADRVSGTEAFF. Here the CDR3 DNA reads TGCAGCGTTGACCCCGCGGACAGGGTGAGTGGCACTGAAGCTTTCTTT.

The chain couples TRBV2 to TRBJ2-1; 9 bases agree with TRBD2. The germline gives CDR1 SNHLY, CDR2 FYNNEI. The CDR3 extends over 13 amino acids. V dropped 7 bases and J dropped 5; count of bases not matched to a gene: 3. The DNA of the CDR3 is TGTGCCAGCATTAGACTAGCGGACAATGAGCAGTTCTTC. Protein product: CASIRLADNEQFF.

This clone was seen a few times. The CDR3 loop is CASSGGFSGNTIYF. In nucleotides, the CDR3 is TGTGCCAGTTCGGGCGGATTCTCTGGAAACACCATATATTTT. The chain couples TRBV7-9 to TRBJ1-3; D not certain. Trimming cost V 9 bases and J 0 bases, with 12 bases left between them. CDR3 size: 14 residues. The V gene's germline CDR1 is SEHNR and CDR2 FQNEAQ (reference sequence).

In this sample, this clone turned up a few times. The rearrangement links TRBV5-1 to TRBJ2-7; 7 positions agree with TRBD1. The ends lost 2 bases at V and 3 bases at J; junction bases unmatched: 11. This CDR3 has 16 residues. Germline values: CDR1 SGHRS, CDR2 YFSETQ. CDR3 region: CASSFKLGTDYYEQYF. The CDR3 DNA reads TGCGCCAGCAGCTTCAAGCTCGGGACAGATTACTACGAGCAGTACTTC.

The chain uses TRBV19 and TRBJ2-1; TRBD2 might be the D (7 bases). This CDR3 comprises 15 residues. Trimming cost V 7 bases and J 4 bases, with 17 bases left between them. In germline, CDR1 is LNHDA, CDR2 SQIVND (reference sequence). As DNA, the CDR3 is TGTGCCAGTACCCGACGGGGGGACATATACAATGAGCAGTTCTTC. Translation: CASTRRGDIYNEQFF.

V is TRBV9 and J is TRBJ2-5, with a tentative D call TRBD2 (6 bases). The germline V gene encodes CDR1 SGDLS and CDR2 YYNGEE. The V end was cut by 0 bases, the J end by 5 bases, with 14 bases between. The CDR3 has 15 residues. The CDR3 spells CASSVAQGGWETQYF. For the CDR3, the DNA is TGTGCCAGCAGCGTAGCTCAGGGAGGTTGGGAGACCCAGTACTTC.

This clone turned up a few times. This same CDR3 is encoded by further DNA sequences in the sample. V and J are TRBV7-2 and TRBJ2-7, with D perhaps given as TRBD1 or TRBD2 (5 bases each). Germline CDR1 SGHTA, CDR2 FQGNSA. Deletions cut 3 bases from V and 3 bases from J, with 6 bases between. The CDR3 has 12 amino acids. In DNA form, the CDR3 reads TGTGCCAGCAGCTTGAGGGGCTACGAGCAGTACTTC. Its translation: CASSLRGYEQYF.

There are a few counts of this clone. The V gene is TRBV7-2, the J gene TRBJ1-1; D remains unclear. Per germline, CDR1 SGHTA and CDR2 FQGNSA. The V end was cut by 3 bases, the J end by 4 bases, with 9 bases between. The CDR3 runs to 13 residues. CDR3 sequence: CASSFGWGTEAFF. CDR3 DNA: TGTGCCAGCAGCTTTGGGTGGGGCACTGAAGCTTTCTTT. Looking up the rest from reference TRBV7-2 and TRBJ1-1 gives the full variable domain: GAGVSQSPSNKVTEKGKDVELRCDPISGHTALYWYRQSLGQGLEFLIYFQGNSAPDKSGLPSDRFSAERTGGSVSTLTIQRTQQEDSAVYLCASSFGWGTEAFFGQGTRLTVV.

V and J are TRBV7-9 and TRBJ2-1; TRBD2 aligns across 14 bases. J was trimmed by 0 bases and V by 5 bases; bases with no gene match: 6. This CDR3 spans 18 amino acids. Germline CDR1 reads SEHNR; CDR2 reads FQNEAQ (reference sequence). The CDR3 DNA reads TGTGCCAGCAGCCCGGGACTAGCGGGGGCCCGCTCCTACAATGAGCAGTTCTTC. As protein: CASSPGLAGARSYNEQFF.

The rearrangement joins TRBV29-1 to TRBJ2-5; either TRBD1 or TRBD2 may fit D (5 bases each). V gave up 5 bases and J gave up 6 bases, with 19 bases separating them. Germline CDR1 and CDR2: SQVTM and ANQGSEA. The CDR3 length is 14 residues. The CDR3 nucleotides read TGCAGCGTTCCCTCCGGGGCCCAACTAAAGACCCAGTACTTC. Its protein is CSVPSGAQLKTQYF.

In its sample, this clone was seen a few times. The chain is built from TRBV15 and TRBJ2-1, with D possibly matching TRBD1 (6 bases). Germline-derived CDR1 and CDR2 are LNHNV and YYDKDF (reference sequence). CDR3 length: 17 amino acids. V dropped 3 bases and J dropped 4 bases, with 19 bases sitting between them. CDR3 nucleotides: TGTGCCACCAGCAGGGACCCAGCGAGGGGGTTTTACAATGAGCAGTTCTTC. Translated, it gives CATSRDPARGFYNEQFF.

The gene calls are TRBV29-1 and TRBJ2-2; D gene ambiguous. Germline CDR1 SQVTM, CDR2 ANQGSEA. The CDR3 contains 12 residues. V was trimmed by 7 bases and J by 3 bases, leaving 9 bases between them. In nucleotides, the CDR3 is TGCAGCGCAAGGGAAGACACCGGGGAGCTGTTTTTT. This codes for CSAREDTGELFF.

This chain uses TRBV5-6 with TRBJ2-3; D is unclear. CDR1 and CDR2 from the germline V gene are SGHDT and YYEEEE. V lost 3 bases and J 1 base, leaving 6 bases between the germline ends. CDR3 size: 13 residues. The CDR3 region is CASSSQGTDTQYF. CDR3 coding DNA: TGTGCCAGCAGCTCGCAGGGCACAGATACGCAGTATTTT.

The chain recombines TRBV5-6 with TRBJ2-5; D remains unclear. CDR1 is SGHDT and CDR2 is YYEEEE in the germline V gene. Trimming took 0 bases from V and 2 from J, leaving 8 bases between them. This CDR3 is 14 amino acids long. CDR3 region: CASSLVGAQETQYF. The CDR3 nucleotides are TGTGCCAGCAGCTTGGTCGGAGCACAAGAGACCCAGTACTTC.

In this sample, this clone turned up many times. The rearrangement links TRBV30 to TRBJ1-3, with TRBD1 as a possible D gene (6 bases). V gave up 7 bases and J gave up 4 bases, with 11 bases separating them. There are 12 residues in the CDR3. CDR1 GTSNPN and CDR2 SVGIG come from the germline V gene (reference sequence). The CDR3 is CASPGQGNTIYF. CDR3 DNA sequence: TGTGCCTCGCCGGGACAAGGAAACACCATATATTTT.

The rearrangement links TRBV9 to TRBJ2-2, with 11 bases lining up with TRBD2. Germline values: CDR1 SGDLS, CDR2 YYNGEE. V was pared by 0 bases and J by 2 bases, with 0 bases of the junction left unmatched. This CDR3 has 16 residues. The CDR3 bases are TGTGCCAGCAGCGTAGGACTAGCGGGAAACACCGGGGAGCTGTTTTTT. It yields the protein CASSVGLAGNTGELFF.

The J gene is TRBJ1-1, the V gene TRBV30; D not resolved. V was cut by 0 bases and J by 4 bases, with 9 bases left in between. This CDR3 is 13 amino acids long. Germline CDR1 is GTSNPN and CDR2 is SVGIG (reference sequence). The CDR3 is CAWSVRRSTEAFF. For the CDR3, the DNA is TGTGCCTGGAGTGTACGGCGGAGCACTGAAGCTTTCTTT.

This clone has just a few counts. This rearrangement joins TRBV10-3 to TRBJ2-6; D not certain. The ends were cut back, 0 bases at V and 7 bases at J, with 10 bases in the middle. The CDR3 length is 15 residues. CDR1 is ENHRY, CDR2 SYGVKD, per germline. In DNA form, the CDR3 reads TGTGCCATCAGTGAGTCGACCAGTCTAGCCAACGTCCTGACTTTC. Translating gives CAISESTSLANVLTF.

The chain uses TRBV30 and TRBJ2-6, with D unresolved. Germline values: CDR1 GTSNPN, CDR2 SVGIG (reference sequence). The CDR3 runs to 11 residues. CDR3 sequence reads: CAISGANVLTF. The CDR3 region has the DNA TGTGCGATCTCTGGGGCCAACGTCCTGACTTTC.

This sequence joins TRBV6-5 and TRBJ2-7; D remains ambiguous. The CDR3 has 12 amino acids. Trimming removed 6 bases from V and 3 bases from J, with 9 bases in between. From germline, CDR1 is MNHEY and CDR2 SVGAGI. This chain's CDR3 is CASSRGDYEQYF. The CDR3 DNA reads TGTGCCAGCAGCCGTGGGGACTACGAGCAGTACTTC.

This clone was counted a few times. The rearrangement joins TRBV7-2 to TRBJ2-7; no definite D call. Germline V gene data show CDR1 as SGHTA and CDR2 as FQGNSA. Trimming stripped 3 bases from V and 0 bases from J, with 9 bases between. The CDR3 has 14 amino acids. CDR3 in DNA: TGTGCCAGCAGCTTGGATTACAGCTCCTACGAGCAGTACTTC. It codes for CASSLDYSSYEQYF.

The rearrangement uses TRBV28 and TRBJ2-3; 7 nucleotides match TRBD1. The CDR3 totals 15 residues. CDR1 is MDHEN, CDR2 SYDVKM, per germline. Germline trimming cut 2 bases from V and 10 bases from J; bases unmatched to any gene: 12. CDR3 sequence reads: CASSLINLRTGPQYF. CDR3 DNA: TGTGCCAGCAGTTTAATAAATTTGAGGACAGGCCCGCAGTATTTT.